Listed below are T cell receptor beta chains from one sample, sequenced in a study of memory CD4+ T cells and cytomegalovirus serostatus. Clones were read by immunoSEQ multiplex PCR, and TCRdb kept only the in-frame ones, dropping some. Of 40,000 to 55,000 clones detected, around 80% appear once; the ten largest clones hold 2%. Sequenced material: memory CD4+ T cells from blood. These TCRs come from an adult in good health and CMV-seropositive. CDR3s include the opening cysteine and the closing phenylalanine or tryptophan. The D gene is left open where the match is weak. Size is stated for part of the rows, as once, few or many counts, or as a class when the clone is expanded.

cdr3_nt cdr3_aa v_call d_call j_call clone_size
TGTGCCAGCAGTTTACGCACCGGGGGAGGGAGGTACGAGCAGTACTTC CASSLRTGGGRYEQYF TRBV28 TRBD2 TRBJ2-7 NA
TGTGCCAGCAGTCGAGGGGGCGAGCAGTTCTTC CASSRGGEQFF TRBV27 TRBD1 TRBJ2-1 NA
TGCGCCAGCAGATCCGGACAGGGGGCATTCGACGAGCAGTACTTC CASRSGQGAFDEQYF TRBV5-1 TRBD1 TRBJ2-7 NA
TGTGCTAGTGTCATGAGGCCCTCTGGGGCCAACGTCCTGACTTTC CASVMRPSGANVLTF TRBV12-5 NA TRBJ2-6 NA
TGCGCCAGCAGACGGGTCTTTGGGTCCTCCTACGAGCAGTACTTC CASRRVFGSSYEQYF TRBV5-1 NA TRBJ2-7 NA
TGTGCCAGCAGTTTACCCTCCCGGGACAGGGGTCAAAATCAGCCCCAGCATTTT CASSLPSRDRGQNQPQHF TRBV27 TRBD1 TRBJ1-5 NA
TGTGCCAGCACCCGACGGGATTCGACCTATGGCTACACCTTC CASTRRDSTYGYTF TRBV7-8 NA TRBJ1-2 NA
TGTGCCAGCAGTGATCCATTAGCGGGAGGGCGTTTGATTGAGCAGTTCTTC CASSDPLAGGRLIEQFF TRBV2 TRBD2 TRBJ2-1 NA
TGTGCCAGCACCGCTGAACAGGGCCTAGCCAAAAACATTCAGTACTTC CASTAEQGLAKNIQYF TRBV2 NA TRBJ2-4 NA
TGTGCCAGCACCAAAAACGGGGGACAGGGAGGAAACGGTGGCTACACCTTC CASTKNGGQGGNGGYTF TRBV21-1 NA TRBJ1-2 NA
TGTGCCAGCAGCCCCCAAAGCGGGAGGGCAGCCGGGGAGCTGTTTTTT CASSPQSGRAAGELFF TRBV7-3 TRBD2 TRBJ2-2 NA
TGCAGCGTCGCTTCCCCCGGGACCTCTGAAGCTTTCTTT CSVASPGTSEAFF TRBV29-1 NA TRBJ1-1 once
TGCGCCAGCAGCTCCTCCGACCCCTCGCGGGAAAAACTGTTTTTT CASSSSDPSREKLFF TRBV5-1 NA TRBJ1-4 NA
TGTGCCAGCAGCCCCAGGGTCCCCCGGCACAATGAGCAGTTCTTC CASSPRVPRHNEQFF TRBV5-8 NA TRBJ2-1 once
TGTGCCAGCAGCCTCACTAGCGCGTCAGGGGATACGCAGTATTTT CASSLTSASGDTQYF TRBV7-9 TRBD2 TRBJ2-3 NA
TGTGCCAGCAGCTTGGAGGGGACTAGGGGAAACACCATATATTTT CASSLEGTRGNTIYF TRBV5-8 NA TRBJ1-3 NA
TGCGCCAGCAGCTGGAATCCGGGACTAGCGGGTAGCTCCTACGAGCAGTACTTC CASSWNPGLAGSSYEQYF TRBV5-1 TRBD2 TRBJ2-7 NA
TGTGCCAGTAGTCACCGGACTAGCGGGGGCCGCAAACATAACAATGAGCAGTTCTTC CASSHRTSGGRKHNNEQFF TRBV19 TRBD2 TRBJ2-1 NA
TGTGCCAGCTCAGGCGCAAATTCACTCACTGAAGCTTTCTTT CASSGANSLTEAFF TRBV18 NA TRBJ1-1 NA
TGTGCCAGCAGCCACCACACTCTTAACTATGGCTACACCTTC CASSHHTLNYGYTF TRBV7-9 NA TRBJ1-2 NA
TGTGCCAGCTCTTCGGGACGAACCTATGGCTACACCTTC CASSSGRTYGYTF TRBV28 NA TRBJ1-2 NA
TGTGCCAGTAGTAATAGGGCAGGGACAAACTATGGCTACACCTTC CASSNRAGTNYGYTF TRBV19 NA TRBJ1-2 NA